This TCR beta chain appears in the sequencing data of a study of cytomegalovirus exposure and HLA in healthy donors. Looking at the study overall: Approximately 85 million unique TCRs from HLA-typed donors made up an early data release.

13 Jbeta primers and 60 Vbeta primers were used for the PCR. The table came from immunoSEQ multiplex PCR; TCRdb's copy has only in-frame clones and leaves some out. This table has some 150,000 clones, roughly four fifths appearing once. Per germline, CDR1 SNHLY and CDR2 FYNNEI. The CDR3 runs 17 residues. This clone turned up a few times. Its cognate antigen is unknown. An end of the junction does not agree with germline; a read error may underlie this. Study conclusions and caveats: HLA-A and HLA-B allele assignments for most subjects were reportedly predicted accurately using TCR beta sequences.

This sequence originates from a middle-aged man in good health and CMV-seronegative. Material: PBMCs. V gene TRBV2 combines with J gene TRBJ2-1, with a possible D match to TRBD1 (5 bases). The CDR3 DNA is TGTGCCAGCAGCGAAGGGGAACAGGTCAGCTCCTACAATGAGCAGTTCTTC. This codes for CASSEGEQVSSYNEQFF.